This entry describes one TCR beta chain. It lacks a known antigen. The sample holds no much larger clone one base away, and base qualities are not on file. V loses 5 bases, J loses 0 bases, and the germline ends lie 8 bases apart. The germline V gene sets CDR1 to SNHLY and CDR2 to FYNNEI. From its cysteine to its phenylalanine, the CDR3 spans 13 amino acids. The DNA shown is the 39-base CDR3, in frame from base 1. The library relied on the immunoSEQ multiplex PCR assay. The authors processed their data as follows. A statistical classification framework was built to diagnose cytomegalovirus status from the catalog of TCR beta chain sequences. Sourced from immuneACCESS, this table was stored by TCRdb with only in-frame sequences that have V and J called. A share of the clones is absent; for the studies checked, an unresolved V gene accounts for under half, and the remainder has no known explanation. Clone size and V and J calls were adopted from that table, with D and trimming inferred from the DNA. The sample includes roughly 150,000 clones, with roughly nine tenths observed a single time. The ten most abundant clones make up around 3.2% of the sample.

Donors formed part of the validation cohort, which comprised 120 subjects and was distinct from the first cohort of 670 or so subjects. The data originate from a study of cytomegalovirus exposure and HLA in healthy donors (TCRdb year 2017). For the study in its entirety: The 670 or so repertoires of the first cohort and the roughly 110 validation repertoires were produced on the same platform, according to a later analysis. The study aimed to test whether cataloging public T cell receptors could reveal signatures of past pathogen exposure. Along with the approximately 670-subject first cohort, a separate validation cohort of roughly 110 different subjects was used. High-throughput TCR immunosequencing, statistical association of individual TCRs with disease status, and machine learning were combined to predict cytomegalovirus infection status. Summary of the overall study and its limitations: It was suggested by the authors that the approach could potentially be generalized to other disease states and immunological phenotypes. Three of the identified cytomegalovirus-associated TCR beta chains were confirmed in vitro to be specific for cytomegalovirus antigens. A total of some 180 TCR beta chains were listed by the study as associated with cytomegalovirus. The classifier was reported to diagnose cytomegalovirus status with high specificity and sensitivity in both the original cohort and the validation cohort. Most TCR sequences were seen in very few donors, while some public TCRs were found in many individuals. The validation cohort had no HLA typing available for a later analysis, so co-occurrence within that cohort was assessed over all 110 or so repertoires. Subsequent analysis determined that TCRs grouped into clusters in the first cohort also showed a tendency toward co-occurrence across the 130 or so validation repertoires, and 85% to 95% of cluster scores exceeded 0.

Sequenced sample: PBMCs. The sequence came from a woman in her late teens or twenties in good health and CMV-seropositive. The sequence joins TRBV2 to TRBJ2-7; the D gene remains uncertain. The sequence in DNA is TGTGCCAGCAGTCCTAGGAGCTCCTACGAGCAGTACTTC. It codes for CASSPRSSYEQYF.